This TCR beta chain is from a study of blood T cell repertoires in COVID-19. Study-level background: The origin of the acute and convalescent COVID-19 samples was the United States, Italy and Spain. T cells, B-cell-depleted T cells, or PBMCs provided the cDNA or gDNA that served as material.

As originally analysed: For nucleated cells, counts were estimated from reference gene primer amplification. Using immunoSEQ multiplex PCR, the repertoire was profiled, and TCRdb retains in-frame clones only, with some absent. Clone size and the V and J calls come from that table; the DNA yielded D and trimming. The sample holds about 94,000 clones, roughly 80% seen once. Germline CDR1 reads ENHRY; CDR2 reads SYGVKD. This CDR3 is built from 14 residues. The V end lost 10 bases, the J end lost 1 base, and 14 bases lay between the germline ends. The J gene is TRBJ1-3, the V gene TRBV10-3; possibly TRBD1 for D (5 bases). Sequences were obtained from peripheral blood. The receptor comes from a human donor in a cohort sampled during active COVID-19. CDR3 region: CASQPRDSGNTIYF. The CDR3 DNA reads TGTGCCAGCCAACCCAGGGATTCTGGAAACACCATATATTTT.